This T cell receptor beta chain was obtained from a study of CD8 T cells in ankylosing spondylitis. The CDR3 has 12 residues. Trimming removed 5 bases from V and 5 bases from J; junction bases left unmatched: 5. Germline assignment: CDR1 DFQATT and CDR2 SNEGSKA (reference sequence). MiXCR, applied by TCRdb to the 5' RACE reads, yields one record per CDR3 protein. The sample comprises fewer than 130,000 distinct CDR3 sequences, around 24% of which are singletons, and roughly an eighth rests with the top ten. This TCR came from a male donor with ankylosing spondylitis. What was sequenced was synovial fluid, either unsorted or a sorted T cell fraction (not recorded which). The chain uses TRBV20-1 and TRBJ2-7, with TRBD1 matching over 8 bases. Written as DNA, the CDR3 is TGCAGTGCTCTTCAGGGGGCCCACGAGCAGTACTTC. Amino acid sequence: CSALQGAHEQYF.